What follows is one T cell receptor (beta chain) and its context. This sample is drawn from a study of cytomegalovirus exposure and HLA in healthy donors. Some clones are missing from TCRdb's copy, which holds only in-frame ones; the method was immunoSEQ multiplex PCR. The sample yields hundreds of thousands of clones, about 90% seen once. The CDR3 covers 15 residues. CDR1 MDHEN and CDR2 SYDVKM come from the germline V gene. V was clipped by 2 bases and J by 5 bases; unmatched bases: 6. This sequence originates from a man aged 18 to 29 in good health and CMV-seropositive. The sequenced sample was PBMCs. J is TRBJ2-1 and V is TRBV28; TRBD2 aligns across 7 bases. The CDR3 sequence: CASSLGGSGNNEQFF. For the CDR3, the DNA is TGTGCCAGCAGTTTAGGCGGGAGTGGGAACAATGAGCAGTTCTTC.